A single T cell receptor beta chain is shown here with its context. This record belongs to a study of blood T cell repertoires in COVID-19. Study-wide context: Samples representing acute and convalescent COVID-19 were sourced from the United States, Italy and Spain. The cDNA or gDNA used as material had been derived from T cells, B-cell-depleted T cells, or PBMCs.

The table came from immunoSEQ multiplex PCR; TCRdb's copy has only in-frame clones and leaves some out. The table includes approximately 150,000 clones, 89% detected once. The origin of this receptor is a human donor in a cohort sampled during active COVID-19. Sequenced material: peripheral blood.

The CDR3 sequence is CASSPAGSGGTTQYF. The CDR3 nucleotides read TGTGCCAGCAGCCCCGCGGGTAGCGGGGGGACTACGCAGTATTTT. This chain joins TRBV7-9 and TRBJ2-3, with TRBD2 identical over 10 bases. The CDR3 is made up of 15 amino acids. V shed 5 bases and J 8 bases; nucleotides not matched to a gene: 10. CDR1 and CDR2 (germline): SEHNR, FQNEAQ (reference sequence).